Listed below are T cell receptor beta chains from one sample, sequenced in a study of cytomegalovirus exposure and HLA in healthy donors. Clones were read by immunoSEQ multiplex PCR, and TCRdb kept only the in-frame ones, dropping some. Altogether some 54,000 clones are present, around 81% being singletons, with the ten largest covering 6%. The sequenced sample consisted of PBMCs. The receptor source for this set is a male donor in good health and CMV-seronegative. Each CDR3 is given with its conserved first and last residue. Each record gives: V gene, J gene, CDR3 protein.

TRBV6-5,TRBJ2-7,CASSRTGREQYF
TRBV9,TRBJ2-3,CASSVGSSGGPDTQYF
TRBV6-5,TRBJ2-7,CASSYRDSGYEQYF
TRBV9,TRBJ2-5,CASSGRGGQETQYF
TRBV7-2,TRBJ1-2,CASRPTGAGGYTF
TRBV6-9,TRBJ1-1,CASSYGGDRGAMNTEAFF
TRBV11-2,TRBJ2-7,CASSLGYASGGVYEQYF
TRBV5-6,.,CASSELPGGTFSYEQYF
TRBV6-5,TRBJ2-3,CATGQAQWGMQYF
TRBV7-3,TRBJ2-1,CASSLELAGEVEQFF